This TCR beta chain was recorded in a study of CD8+ T cells in alopecia areata. Study-level points and caveats: Resident alphabeta T-cell populations of normal skin are likewise subject to sequencing in scalp samples. In blood and scalp, many expanded lesional clones persisted during tofacitinib.

The CDR3 consists of 15 residues. Per the germline V gene, CDR1 is SGHTA and CDR2 is FQGNSA. V dropped 5 bases and J dropped 3; count of bases not matched to a gene: 9. Notes on this clone: Its antigen is not identified.

cDNA prepared by RNA extraction and subsequent reverse transcription served as the template for sequencing. TCRdb's table, derived via immunoSEQ multiplex PCR, lists solely in-frame clones and lacks some. The data show about 140,000 clones, with approximately 90% seen just once and less than 15% held by the top ten. Regarding treatment: oral pan-JAK inhibitor, 5-10 mg twice daily. Alopecia areata patients provided lesional scalp punch biopsies and peripheral blood. The TCR comes from a human donor with alopecia areata. V usage is TRBV7-2 and J usage is TRBJ2-7, with 8 nucleotides matching TRBD1. Sequences were derived from CD8+ T cells sorted from blood, sampled at week 4, from a patient treated with tofacitinib. In DNA form, the CDR3 reads TGTGCCAGCAGCCCTGCGGACAGGGTGCTCTACGAGCAGTACTTC. It encodes CASSPADRVLYEQYF.